Presented here are 4 T cell receptor beta chains from one specimen sequenced in a study of response to subunit inactivated influenza vaccine. TCRdb re-called the RT-PCR reads with MiXCR, one entry per CDR3 protein. This sample carries 300,000 to 350,000 distinct CDR3 sequences, 20% to 25% of them seen once, and the ten largest clones take about a tenth. Sample: PBMCs from blood, taken 21 months after vaccination. The source of these receptors is a man aged 45 to 75 who received an inactivated influenza vaccine.

The gene calls are TRBV14 and TRBJ1-3; no definite D call. V lost 1 base and J lost 2, with 15 bases in between. This CDR3 has 17 residues. Looked up from germline, CDR1 is SGHDN and CDR2 is FVKESK. The CDR3 loop reads CASSQVVLADTGNTIYF. CDR3 DNA sequence: TGTGCCAGCAGCCAAGTTGTTTTGGCGGATACTGGAAACACCATATATTTT.

The sample holds a few counts of this clonotype. The chain is built from TRBV29-1 and TRBJ2-1, with no clear D. There are 13 residues in the CDR3. Per germline, CDR1 SQVTM and CDR2 ANQGSEA. Trimming cost V 1 base and J 3 bases, with 7 bases left between them. CDR3 residues: CSVEGQFYNEQFF. The CDR3 DNA follows: TGCAGCGTTGAAGGTCAGTTCTACAATGAGCAGTTCTTC.

This clonotype occurred a few times. The chain has TRBV29-1 and TRBJ2-3; the D call may be TRBD1 or TRBD2 (6 bases each). Trimming removed 5 bases at V and 3 bases at J, with 27 bases between. Germline CDR1 SQVTM, CDR2 ANQGSEA. The CDR3 runs to 18 residues. DNA of the CDR3: TGCAGCGTTATCCGAATGAACACACCCGGGGGCAGAACAGATACGCAGTATTTT. It yields the protein CSVIRMNTPGGRTDTQYF.

J is TRBJ1-4 and V is TRBV7-8; D is possibly TRBD1 (5 bases). V lost 7 bases and J lost 6, with 21 bases in between. From germline, CDR1 is SGHVS and CDR2 FQNEAQ. The CDR3 is made up of 16 amino acids. In nucleotides, the CDR3 is TGTGCCAGCACCTATACTCCGGGGGGTAGGCATGAAAAACTGTTTTTT. Its protein is CASTYTPGGRHEKLFF.